This T cell receptor beta chain emerged from a study of human T cells and chemical hapten exposure. About the research overall: DPC at 2% was the sensitizing agent, placed on roughly 2 cm by roughly 2 cm of upper inner arm skin.

This clonotype has just a few counts. The antigen is undetermined. TCRdb ran MiXCR on the RACE reads and lists one entry per CDR3 protein. The data hold over 70,000 distinct CDR3 sequences, with 12% to 15% observed a single time. Time point noted: pre-sensitization, week 0. Treatment specified: therapeutic diphenylcyclopropenone sensitization with weekly scalp DPC. Trimming removed 5 bases from V and 5 bases from J, with 13 bases in between. Germline V gives CDR1 SQVTM, CDR2 ANQGSEA. The CDR3 runs 13 residues. Study conclusions and caveats: The study found expanded TCRs formed significantly more large CDR3 similarity clusters than controls.

This sequence joins TRBV29-1 and TRBJ1-5; D gene uncertain. This clonotype was obtained from a woman aged 50 to 60 with alopecia areata. Some clones in this sample may be carry-over from other donors' samples. This material consisted of whole blood, taken in connection with sensitization to the hapten diphenylcyclopropenone (DPC). The CDR3 bases are TGCAGCGTTAGATCCAGTGCCGATCAGCCCCAGCATTTT. Protein product: CSVRSSADQPQHF.